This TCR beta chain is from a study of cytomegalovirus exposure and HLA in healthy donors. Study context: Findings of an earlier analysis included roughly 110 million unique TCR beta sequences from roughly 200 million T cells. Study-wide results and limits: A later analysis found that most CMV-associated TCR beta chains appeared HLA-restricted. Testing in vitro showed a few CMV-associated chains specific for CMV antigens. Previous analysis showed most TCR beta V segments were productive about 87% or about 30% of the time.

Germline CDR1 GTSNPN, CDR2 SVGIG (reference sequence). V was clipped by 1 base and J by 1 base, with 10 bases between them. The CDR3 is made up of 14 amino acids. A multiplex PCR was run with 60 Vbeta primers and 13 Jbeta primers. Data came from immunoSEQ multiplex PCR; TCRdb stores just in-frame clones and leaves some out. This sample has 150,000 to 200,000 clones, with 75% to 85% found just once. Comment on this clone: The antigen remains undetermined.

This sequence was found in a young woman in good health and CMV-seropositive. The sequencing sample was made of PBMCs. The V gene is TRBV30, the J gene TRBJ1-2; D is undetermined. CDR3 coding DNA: TGTGCCTGGAGTGGTACAGAAGGTAACTATGGCTACACCTTC. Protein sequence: CAWSGTEGNYGYTF. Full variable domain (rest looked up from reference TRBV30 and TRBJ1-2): SQTIHQWPATLVQPVGSPLSLECTVEGTSNPNLYWYRQAAGRGLQLLFYSVGIGQISSEVPQNLSASRPQDRQFILSSKKLLLSDSGFYLCAWSGTEGNYGYTFGSGTRLTVV.